The present T cell receptor beta chain was sequenced within a study of T cell responses to AZD1222 COVID-19 vaccine (TCRdb year 2021). With respect to the entire study: AZD1222 recipients whose second dose came at about 4 weeks and those whose second dose came at about 12 weeks were combined into one group, since spike-specific TCR depth and breadth did not differ between the two schedules. TCR sequencing was performed for 230 to 250 trial participants, of whom some 200 were given two doses of AZD1222 and 26 were given two doses of MenACWY control vaccine. Trial participants were enrolled by age into 18-55, 56-69 and 70-plus year subgroups, with roughly 150, 30 and 60 TCR-sequenced participants respectively. Overall results and qualifications from the work: Vaccine-associated CD4 TCRs spanned the whole spike protein, with dominant responses in regions 160-218 and 743-854. Conclusions about previously exposed vaccinees were limited because only six AZD1222 recipients were SARS-CoV-2 seropositive at baseline. Because no samples from the day 14 peak response were available, repertoires could be characterized only after the peak T cell response. In the small 56-69-year group, the increase in depth fell short of significance, most likely because of low power. Most participants were white British and females outnumbered males, and the authors suggested that clonal diversity may have been underestimated. After two AZD1222 doses, spike-specific TCR breadth and depth were significantly higher than at day 0 and than in MenACWY recipients. Reportedly, almost half of the unique spike-specific TCRs recognized epitopes lying outside the regions that are mutated in the B.1.351 and B.1.1.7 variants.

The CDR3 regions of human TCRbeta chains were analyzed by immunosequencing. Processing in the source paper ran as follows. TCRs in the repertoires were matched against a reference library of SARS-CoV-2-specific TCRs that had been generated with the MIRA antigen-specificity platform. Breadth meant the fraction of unique TCRs that were SARS-CoV-2-associated, whereas depth meant the fraction of total T cells that were SARS-CoV-2-associated. Using the MIRA data, each spike-specific TCR was mapped to the spike region that the TCR reacts to and placed in a CD4 or CD8 class. Log10-transformed breadth and depth values were compared by one-way ANOVA with Sidak's multiple comparisons tests. TCRdb holds this immuneACCESS table with in-frame rearrangements only. Some clones are missing; in checked studies, unresolved V genes explain under half, and the rest has no known cause. V, J and clone size were drawn from that table, and D and trimming were deduced from the DNA. The sample table lists 180,000 or so clones, 85% to 90% of them with a count of one. Jointly, the top ten make up about 7.2% of the sample.

This clone was seen once. This receptor's antigen is unknown. No much larger clone is present one base from it, and per-base qualities are unavailable. The time point label, as the study defines it: baseline before first vaccination. Vaccinee samples came from UK trials COV001 and COV002, including a single-blind randomized controlled phase 2/3 trial of AZD1222 (ChAdOx1 nCoV-19) in healthy adults. For TCRbeta chain sequencing, PBMC samples from trial participants were taken at day 0 and at day 28 after the second dose. CDR1 and CDR2, per the germline V gene, are SGHRS and YFSETQ. The cysteine opens and the phenylalanine closes a CDR3 of 13 amino acids. Only the CDR3 part of the read is kept: 39 bases, read in frame from the first base. Cut back by 0 bases and 5 bases, the V and J ends lie 8 bases apart.

The receptor chain draws on TRBV5-1 and TRBJ1-1, with the D gene uncertain. This TCR was recovered from an adult in good health. Sample: peripheral blood, taken on day 0 of AZD1222 vaccination. The DNA sequence follows: TGCGCCAGCAGCTTGGCCCCGCAGACTGAAGCTTTCTTT. This sequence encodes CASSLAPQTEAFF.